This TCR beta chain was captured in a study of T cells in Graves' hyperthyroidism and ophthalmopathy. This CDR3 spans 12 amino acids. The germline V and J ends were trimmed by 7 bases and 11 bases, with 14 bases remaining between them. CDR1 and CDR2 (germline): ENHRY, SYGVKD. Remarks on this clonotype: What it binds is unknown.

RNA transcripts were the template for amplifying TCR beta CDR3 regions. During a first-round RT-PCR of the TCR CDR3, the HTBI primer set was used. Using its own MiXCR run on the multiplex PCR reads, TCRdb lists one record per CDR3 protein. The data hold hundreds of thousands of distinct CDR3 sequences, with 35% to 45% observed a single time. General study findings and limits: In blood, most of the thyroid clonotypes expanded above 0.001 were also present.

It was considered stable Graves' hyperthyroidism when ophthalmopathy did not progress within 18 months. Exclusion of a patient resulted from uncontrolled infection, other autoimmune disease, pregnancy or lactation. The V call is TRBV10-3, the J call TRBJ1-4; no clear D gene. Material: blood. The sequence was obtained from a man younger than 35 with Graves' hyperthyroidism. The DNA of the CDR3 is TGTGCCATCAAGGACCTGAAAGAGAAACTGTTTTTT. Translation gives CAIKDLKEKLFF.